The clone carrying this TCR beta chain was seen repeatedly, ten times or more. Its antigen is as yet unknown. PCR was performed a second time for about 7 to 11 cycles using a sample-barcoded 5' primer and a J-beta primer mix. Using its own MiXCR run on the 5' RACE reads, TCRdb lists one record per CDR3 protein. The sample lists around 1.5 million distinct CDR3 sequences, about 35% occurring once. This record comes from a study of blood T cells in healthy people across ages. Study-wide points: Greater diversity and more naive CD4+ cells were seen in long-lived donors than in aged donors.

Trimming shortened V by 4 bases and J by 11 bases, and 20 bases separated the two germline ends. Germline V gives CDR1 SQVTM, CDR2 ANQGSEA. This CDR3 spans 13 amino acids. The chain joins TRBV29-1 to TRBJ2-5; TRBD1 might be the D (6 bases). The sequenced sample was blood. The sequence came from a woman between 25 and 40 years old in good health. The CDR3 sequence is CSVAFAGQGQQYF. CDR3 nucleotides: TGCAGCGTTGCGTTTGCCGGGCAGGGGCAACAGTACTTC.